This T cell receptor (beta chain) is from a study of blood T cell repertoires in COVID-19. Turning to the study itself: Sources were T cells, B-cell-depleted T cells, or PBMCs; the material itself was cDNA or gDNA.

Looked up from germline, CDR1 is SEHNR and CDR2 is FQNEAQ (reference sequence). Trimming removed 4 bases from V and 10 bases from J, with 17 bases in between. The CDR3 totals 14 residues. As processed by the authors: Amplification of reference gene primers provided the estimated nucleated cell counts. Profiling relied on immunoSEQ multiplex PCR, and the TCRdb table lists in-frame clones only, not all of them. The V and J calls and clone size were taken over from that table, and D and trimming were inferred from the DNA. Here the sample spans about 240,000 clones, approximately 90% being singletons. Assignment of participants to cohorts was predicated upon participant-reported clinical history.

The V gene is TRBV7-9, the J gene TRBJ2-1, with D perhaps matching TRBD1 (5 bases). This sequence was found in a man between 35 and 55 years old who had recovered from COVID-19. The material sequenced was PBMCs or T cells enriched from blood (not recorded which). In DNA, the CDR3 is TGTGCCAGCAGCTCCACATGGGGCCTAGGGGAGCAGTTCTTC. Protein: CASSSTWGLGEQFF. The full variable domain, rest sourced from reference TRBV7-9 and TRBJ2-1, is DTGVSQNPRHKITKRGQNVTFRCDPISEHNRLYWYRQTLGQGPEFLTYFQNEAQLEKSRLLSDRFSAERPKGSFSTLEIQRTEQGDSAMYLCASSSTWGLGEQFFGPGTRLTVL.